Sequencing of this T cell receptor (beta chain) was carried out in a study of control samples from healthy donors and cancer patients (dated by TCRdb to about 2020). The library was prepared using the immunoSEQ multiplex PCR assay. TCRdb limited this immuneACCESS table to in-frame rearrangements with V and J called. A share of clones is missing; checked studies link under half to unresolved V genes, and the rest is unexplained. The sample table records 150,000 to 200,000 clones; about 91% of these occur just once. The ten largest account for roughly 1.7% of the sample. CDR1 SGHKS and CDR2 YYEKEE are derived from the germline V gene (reference sequence). From cysteine to phenylalanine, the CDR3 is 17 amino acids long. Just the 51-base CDR3 DNA is kept, in frame starting at base 1. Trimming leaves V shorter by 1 base and J shorter by 4 bases, with the junction holding 11 bases beyond the gene matches.

Regarding this clone: No antigen is known for it. Per-nucleotide qualities are absent, and no much larger clonotype sits a single base away.

The TCR originated in a man younger than 35 in good health. The chain joins TRBV5-5 to TRBJ1-5, with 7 junctional bases fitting TRBD1. The sequencing input was blood. The DNA sequence follows: TGTGCCAGCAGCTTGACCCCCCATCGACAGGGTAATCAGCCCCAGCATTTT. This is translated as CASSLTPHRQGNQPQHF.